The next 5 T cell receptor beta chains were all read from a single sample in a study of blood T cells in healthy people across ages (dated by TCRdb to between 2015 and 2016). The method was 5' RACE. TCRdb shows the sequencer as Illumina HiSeq 2500. A second PCR of roughly 7 to 11 cycles was performed with a sample-barcoded 5' primer and a J-beta primer mix. Using fastp trimming at Q25 and MiXCR clonotype assembly, TCRdb reanalyzed the public sequencing data and kept in-frame beta chains. Every distinct CDR3 protein forms one entry, paired with its most common genes and DNA. Counted in this sample were around 870,000 distinct CDR3 sequences; 25% to 35% of them appeared once. The biggest ten clones account for around 16% of the sample. Sequenced sample: blood. These receptor sequences come from a woman older than 75 in good health.

Details on this clonotype: The CDR3 does not close with the conserved phenylalanine or tryptophan, likely indicating a read error. V gene TRBV20-1 combines with J gene TRBJ1-4, with D hard to call. Germline values: CDR1 DFQATT, CDR2 SNEGSKA (reference sequence). The CDR3 runs to 13 residues. The V gene lost 3 bases and the J gene lost 0 bases, with 5 bases spanning the gap. CDR3 DNA: TGCAGTGCTAGGGAAGCAACTAATGAAAAACTGTTTGTT. Its translation: CSAREATNEKLFV.

This clonotype was seen ten or more times. V usage is TRBV5-4 and J usage is TRBJ1-2; D not resolved. V lost 0 bases to trimming and J lost 2 bases, with 17 bases between them. CDR1 is SGHNT and CDR2 is YYREEE in the germline V gene (reference sequence). The CDR3 length is 17 residues. In nucleotides, the CDR3 is TGTGCCAGCAGCTTGGCCATCGGAGGCCGAAAGAACTATGGCTACACCTTC. It codes for CASSLAIGGRKNYGYTF.

As DNA, the CDR3 is TGTGCCAGCGGGGGGTGGGACAGTGAAGCTTTCTTT. The encoded protein is CASGGWDSEAFF. The rearrangement uses TRBV27 and TRBJ1-1; 7 nucleotides match TRBD1. The CDR3 totals 12 residues. CDR1 is MNHEY and CDR2 is SMNVEV in the germline V gene (reference sequence). Trimming removed 8 bases from V and 7 bases from J; junction bases left unmatched: 7.

This clonotype turned up a few times. The V gene is TRBV6-1, the J gene TRBJ1-1; D is perhaps TRBD1 (5 bases). Germline CDR1 and CDR2: MNHNS and SASEGT. Trimming removed 6 bases at V and 8 bases at J, with 16 bases between. CDR3 length: 13 residues. CDR3 sequence reads: CASRKGEAQEAFF. The CDR3, as DNA: TGTGCCAGCAGGAAAGGGGAGGCTCAGGAAGCTTTCTTT.

This clonotype has a count of ten or more. V is TRBV20-1 and J is TRBJ2-7; D unresolved. V lost 5 bases and J lost 0, with 14 bases in between. Germline assignment: CDR1 DFQATT and CDR2 SNEGSKA (reference sequence). This CDR3 has 14 residues. The CDR3 protein is CSAFRASGSYEQYF. CDR3 DNA sequence: TGCAGTGCTTTCCGGGCCTCGGGCTCCTACGAGCAGTACTTC.